The source of this T cell receptor (beta chain) is a study of CD8 T cells in ankylosing spondylitis. With regard to this clonotype: Its specificity is unknown.

5'-RACE, quantitative and with molecular barcodes, yielded the TCR beta libraries. TCRdb analysed the 5' RACE reads with MiXCR anew, one entry per CDR3 protein. The sample has 150,000 to 200,000 distinct CDR3 sequences, approximately 32% seen once; the top ten hold 4.5% to 6%. V gave up 0 bases and J gave up 8 bases; unmatched junction bases: 4. The CDR3 has 14 residues. Germline V CDR1 and CDR2: ENHRY, SYGVKD. Study-wide results and limits: Disease-linked clones, CD8+, were relatively rare in peripheral blood. Seemingly characteristic of ankylosing spondylitis blood was a TCR beta motif consisting of about 8 highly homologous variants. Some of the motif variants had earlier been found in reactive arthritis patients' fluid and blood.

The specimen was synovial fluid, either unsorted or a sorted T cell fraction (not recorded which). J is TRBJ2-4 and V is TRBV10-3; 7 nucleotides line up with TRBD2. The source is a male donor with ankylosing spondylitis. CDR3 loop: CAISESYGGYIQYF. Here the CDR3 DNA reads TGTGCCATCAGTGAGTCGTACGGGGGGTACATTCAGTACTTC.